This section outlines one T cell receptor beta chain sequence together with its context. Its antigen is not known. The PCR had 60 Vbeta and 13 Jbeta primers. TCRdb's copy holds only in-frame clones and misses some; the assay was immunoSEQ multiplex PCR. The sample consists of over 80,000 clones, approximately 64% of them appearing once. This sample is drawn from a study of cytomegalovirus exposure and HLA in healthy donors. About the research overall: Out of fewer than 500 genotyped donors, roughly 78% belonged to the Caucasian-associated ancestry cluster.

The CDR3 length is 15 residues. Germline values: CDR1 KGHSH, CDR2 LQKENI. Trimming cost V 6 bases and J 6 bases, with 18 bases left between them. Study-wide results and caveats: In vitro, three CMV-associated chains proved specific for CMV antigens. Accurate prediction of most subjects' HLA-A and HLA-B alleles from TCR beta sequences was reported.

Sequences were obtained from PBMCs. This chain connects TRBV18 to TRBJ2-1, with D perhaps TRBD2 (7 bases). The receptor comes from a boy younger than 18 in good health and CMV-seropositive. CDR3 bases: TGTGCCAGCTCCTGGAGGGGGGGGCGATCCAATGAGCAGTTCTTC. Amino acid sequence: CASSWRGGRSNEQFF.